Each of the 32 T cell receptor beta chains below was sequenced from the same sample in a study of breast tumors, draining lymph nodes, adjacent tissues. Breast cancer patients provided tissue from their axillary draining lymph nodes. TCRdb re-analysed the multiplex PCR reads in MiXCR, keeping a single row per CDR3 protein. The table has about 110,000 distinct CDR3 sequences, under 40% seen once; the top ten hold approximately 5%. The material sequenced was axillary lymph node tissue. The receptors were sampled from a female donor with breast cancer. Some clones in this sample may be carry-over from other donors' samples.

This chain links TRBV24-1 with TRBJ2-5; 9 bases fit TRBD1. V shed 12 bases and J 5 bases; nucleotides not matched to a gene: 9. Germline V gene lookup returns CDR1 KGHDR and CDR2 SFDVKD. The CDR3 runs 13 residues. The CDR3 nucleotides read TGTGCCCCGGGACAGGGTCTAGTTGAGACCCAGTACTTC. This codes for CAPGQGLVETQYF.

Of note for this clonotype: A much larger clone sits a single nucleotide away, making a read error possible. The rearrangement uses TRBV20-1 and TRBJ2-1; TRBD2 matches 8 bases. The germline CDR1 and CDR2 sequences are DFQATT and SNEGSKA (reference sequence). The CDR3 extends over 14 amino acids. CDR3 coding DNA: TGCAGTCCTAAGACGGGAGGGGATTACACTGAGCAGTTCTTC. This sequence encodes CSPKTGGDYTEQFF.

This clonotype was picked up many times. The chain links TRBV28 to TRBJ2-7, with 9 nucleotides matching TRBD1. In germline, CDR1 is MDHEN, CDR2 SYDVKM. J was trimmed by 0 bases and V by 6 bases; bases with no gene match: 6. There are 15 residues in the CDR3. The CDR3 loop reads CASSSGQGGSYEQYF. CDR3 in DNA: TGTGCCAGCAGCTCGGGACAGGGTGGCTCCTACGAGCAGTACTTC.

In this sample, this clonotype turned up a few times. This chain uses TRBV3-1 with TRBJ1-1; no clear D. Germline V lookup: CDR1 LGHDT, CDR2 YNNKEL (reference sequence). The ends were cut back, 3 bases at V and 10 bases at J, with 18 bases in the middle. The CDR3 sequence is 14 residues long. CDR3 protein: CASSQVGQPLGAFF. The CDR3 DNA reads as TGTGCCAGCAGCCAGGTAGGGCAGCCCCTTGGAGCTTTCTTT.

The sample holds many counts of this clonotype. The rearrangement joins TRBV6-2 or TRBV6-3 to TRBJ1-5; D not certain. In germline, CDR1 is MNHEY, CDR2 SVGEGT. V was pared by 4 bases and J by 0 bases, with 7 bases between. The CDR3 has 14 amino acids. CDR3 amino acids: CASSSGYSNQPQHF. The CDR3 DNA reads TGTGCCAGCAGTTCGGGGTATAGCAATCAGCCCCAGCATTTT.

A remark on this clonotype: This may stem from a read error, because a much larger clone lies one nucleotide away. The V call is TRBV27, the J call TRBJ2-1; 10 bases agree with TRBD2. Per the germline V gene, CDR1 is MNHEY and CDR2 is SMNVEV (reference sequence). The CDR3 is 15 amino acids. CDR3 amino acids: CASSSRTSGYNEQLF. DNA for the CDR3: TGTGCCAGCAGTTCTCGGACTAGCGGATACAATGAGCAGCTCTTC.

This clonotype was seen at least ten times. This sequence joins TRBV20-1 and TRBJ2-1, with D unresolved. The V end lost 1 base, the J end lost 6 bases, and 10 bases lay between the germline ends. The CDR3 is 13 amino acids. Germline CDR1 DFQATT, CDR2 SNEGSKA (reference sequence). The CDR3 DNA reads as TGCAGTGCTAGAGGACCGTTCCTCAATGAGCAGTTCTTC. Its protein product is CSARGPFLNEQFF.

This clonotype was counted many times. In DNA form, the CDR3 reads TGTGCCACCAGCCCCCGAAGCGGGGCCTACAATGAGCAGTTCTTC. Residues: CATSPRSGAYNEQFF. The gene calls are TRBV15 and TRBJ2-1, with 7 bases fitting TRBD2. V shed 5 bases, J shed 2 bases, and the junction held 6 bases outside the gene matches. Germline assignment: CDR1 LNHNV and CDR2 YYDKDF (reference sequence). CDR3 length: 15 residues.

Concerning this clonotype: One junction end does not reproduce the germline sequence, and a read error may be involved. The genes are TRBV28 and TRBJ2-7; D is undetermined. Germline V gives CDR1 MDHEN, CDR2 SYDVKM. The CDR3 extends over 11 amino acids. CDR3 coding DNA: TGCGCCAGCAGTTCCGGTAGGAAGCTGTACTTC. This encodes CASSSGRKLYF.

The chain carries TRBV6-6 and TRBJ1-2; the D is unclear. The germline CDR1 and CDR2 sequences are MNHNY and SVGAGI (reference sequence). The CDR3 length is 12 residues. The germline V and J ends were trimmed by 7 bases and 8 bases, with 14 bases remaining between them. Here the CDR3 DNA reads TGTGCCAGCATCCACCGGGCCTTCGGCTACACCTTC. It codes for CASIHRAFGYTF.

This clonotype was counted many times. An end of the junction differs from the germline gene, which may be a read error. The rearrangement joins TRBV6-5 to TRBJ2-2; D not resolved. There are 15 residues in the CDR3. The V gene's germline CDR1 is MNHEY and CDR2 SVGAGI. The CDR3, as DNA: TGTGCCAGCAGTCACTCGATCTACGGCACCGGGGAGCTGTTTTTT. As protein: CASSHSIYGTGELFF.

The table lists this clonotype with many counts. J is TRBJ2-6 and V is TRBV19; possibly TRBD1 for D (6 bases). Per the germline V gene, CDR1 is LNHDA and CDR2 is SQIVND (reference sequence). The CDR3 sequence is 15 residues long. Trimming removed 6 bases from V and 2 bases from J, with 11 bases in between. The CDR3 is CASRNRETGANVLTF. Written as DNA, the CDR3 is TGTGCCAGTAGAAACAGGGAAACTGGGGCCAACGTCCTGACTTTC.

The genes are TRBV5-4 and TRBJ2-1; D possibly corresponds to TRBD2 (7 bases). CDR3 length: 17 amino acids. The germline V gene has CDR1 SGHNT and CDR2 YYREEE (reference sequence). V lost 0 bases to trimming and J lost 2 bases, with 15 bases between them. The CDR3 DNA sequence: TGTGCCAGCAGCTTGGCCGGAGGGGGGGCGGCCTACAATGAGCAGTTCTTC. As protein: CASSLAGGGAAYNEQFF. Together with reference TRBV5-4 and TRBJ2-1, the CDR3 gives the full variable domain: ETGVTQSPTHLIKTRGQQVTLRCSSQSGHNTVSWYQQALGQGPQFIFQYYREEENGRGNFPPRFSGLQFPNYSSELNVNALELDDSALYLCASSLAGGGAAYNEQFFGPGTRLTVL.

The V gene is TRBV12-3 or TRBV12-4, the J gene TRBJ2-2, with 14 positions matching TRBD2. The CDR3 runs to 16 residues. Trimming took 6 bases from V and 7 from J; bases not matched to a gene: 7. The CDR3 nucleotides read TGTGCCAGCAGCTCCGGACTAGCGGGAGGCCACGGGGAGCTGTTTTTT. It encodes CASSSGLAGGHGELFF.

This clonotype was counted many times. The J gene is TRBJ2-3, the V gene TRBV20-1; D perhaps matches TRBD2 (5 bases). Germline lookup yields CDR1 DFQATT and CDR2 SNEGSKA (reference sequence). The CDR3 covers 13 residues. Deletions cut 2 bases from V and 2 bases from J, with 8 bases between. The CDR3 loop reads CSARSGITDTQYF. The CDR3, as DNA: TGCAGTGCTAGATCGGGGATCACAGATACGCAGTATTTT.

As concerns this clonotype: A single base separates this from a much larger clone, so it may be a read error. The chain links TRBV6-5 to TRBJ1-2, with D possibly being TRBD1 (6 bases). The length of the CDR3 is 13 residues. Germline V gives CDR1 MNHEY, CDR2 SVGAGI. The V end lost 8 bases, the J end lost 5 bases, and 15 bases lay between the germline ends. Written as DNA, the CDR3 is TGTGCCAGCGGTCCCCAGGGGAGGTATGGCTACACCTTC. Amino acids: CASGPQGRYGYTF.

This clonotype was found many times. The rearrangement joins TRBV4-2 to TRBJ2-7, with D perhaps matching TRBD2 (6 bases). Germline CDR1 reads LGHNA; CDR2 reads YNFKEQ. The CDR3 length is 16 residues. Trimming shortened V by 1 base and J by 1 base, and 14 bases separated the two germline ends. This CDR3 is CASSQALPGESYEQYF. Written as DNA, the CDR3 is TGTGCCAGCAGCCAAGCCCTTCCGGGAGAATCCTACGAGCAGTACTTC.

Details on this clonotype: A single base separates this from a much larger clone, so it may be a read error. V is TRBV5-4 and J is TRBJ2-1, with D perhaps matching TRBD1 (6 bases). This CDR3 has 16 amino acids. Germline-derived CDR1 and CDR2 are SGHNT and YYREEE (reference sequence). Trimming cost V 4 bases and J 0 bases, with 14 bases left between them. CDR3 amino acids: CASSPWTAPSYNEQFF. For the CDR3, the DNA is TGTGCCAGCAGCCCCTGGACAGCGCCCTCCTACAATGAGCAGTTCTTC.

V gene TRBV5-6 combines with J gene TRBJ1-2, with 7 bases identical to TRBD1. Germline V gene data show CDR1 as SGHDT and CDR2 as YYEEEE. The trim removed 4 bases at V and 4 bases at J, leaving 7 bases unmatched. CDR3 size: 14 residues. The CDR3 bases are TGTGCCAGCAGCCTGGACAGGCCGGCCTATGGCTACACCTTC. It encodes CASSLDRPAYGYTF.

V usage is TRBV18 and J usage is TRBJ2-1, with 8 bases fitting TRBD2. Germline CDR1 and CDR2: KGHSH and LQKENI. J gave up 5 bases and V 1 base, and 4 bases lay outside the gene matches. The CDR3 is made up of 15 amino acids. CDR3 loop: CASSPRREDNNEQFF. CDR3 nucleotide sequence: TGTGCCAGCTCACCACGGCGGGAGGATAACAATGAGCAGTTCTTC.

This clonotype was detected ten times or more. With a much larger clone just one base away, this may be a read error. CDR3 coding DNA: TGCAGTGCTAGAGATTTCATGGGAGGGACGGGCTATGGCTACACCTTC. Its protein is CSARDFMGGTGYGYTF. This chain uses TRBV20-1 with TRBJ1-2; D is perhaps TRBD1 (5 bases). Germline loops: CDR1 DFQATT, CDR2 SNEGSKA (reference sequence). The V and J ends lost 0 bases and 4 bases respectively, with 18 bases between them. This CDR3 spans 16 amino acids.

CDR3 nucleotides: TGTGCCAGCAGCCCAGGGGGGGCGGGAGGGGGCACAGATACGCAGTATTTT. Protein sequence: CASSPGGAGGGTDTQYF. The chain couples TRBV7-9 to TRBJ2-3; 9 bases align to TRBD2. V lost 5 bases and J lost 1; bases outside the gene matches: 10. The length of the CDR3 is 17 residues. CDR1 and CDR2 from the germline V gene are SEHNR and FQNEAQ (reference sequence).

There are many counts of this clonotype. The chain couples TRBV20-1 to TRBJ2-3, with 8 positions matching TRBD2. CDR1 is DFQATT, CDR2 SNEGSKA, per germline (reference sequence). CDR3 length: 13 residues. Losses at the gene ends were 4 bases for V and 1 base for J; bases not matched to a gene: 1. The CDR3 sequence is CSAKAGGTDTQYF. The DNA for the CDR3 is TGCAGTGCTAAAGCGGGGGGCACAGATACGCAGTATTTT.

This clonotype was counted many times. The chain uses TRBV28 and TRBJ2-7; the match to TRBD2 covers 8 bases. This CDR3 has 13 residues. V shed 6 bases and J 4 bases; nucleotides not matched to a gene: 5. Germline values: CDR1 MDHEN, CDR2 SYDVKM. The CDR3 DNA sequence: TGTGCCAGCAGCCGGACTAGCTATTACGAGCAGTACTTC. Its translation: CASSRTSYYEQYF.

As to this clonotype: A much larger clone differs by one base, so this may be a read error. This chain joins TRBV20-1 and TRBJ2-4; 7 bases are a match to TRBD2. Looked up from germline, CDR1 is DFQATT and CDR2 is SNEGSKA (reference sequence). The CDR3 extends over 15 amino acids. The DNA for the CDR3 is TGCAGTGCTAGATCCGATAGCGGGTCCAAAATCATTCAGTACTTC. It yields the protein CSARSDSGSKIIQYF.

This clonotype was observed at least ten times. The gene calls are TRBV5-6 and TRBJ1-4; a possible D gene is TRBD1 (5 bases). The germline gives CDR1 SGHDT, CDR2 YYEEEE. The V end was cut by 2 bases, the J end by 10 bases, with 18 bases between. The CDR3 spans 15 residues. CDR3 sequence: CASSFGLRGRGKLFF. The CDR3 DNA reads TGTGCCAGCAGCTTCGGTCTAAGGGGCCGAGGAAAACTGTTTTTT. Full variable domain (rest looked up from reference TRBV5-6 and TRBJ1-4): DAGVTQSPTHLIKTRGQQVTLRCSPKSGHDTVSWYQQALGQGPQFIFQYYEEEERQRGNFPDRFSGHQFPNYSSELNVNALLLGDSALYLCASSFGLRGRGKLFFGSGTQLSVL.

This clonotype was seen many times. The gene calls are TRBV13 and TRBJ1-3, with TRBD1 as a possible D gene (6 bases). The germline CDR1 and CDR2 sequences are PRHDT and FYEKMQ (reference sequence). V was pared by 5 bases and J by 2 bases, with 19 bases between. The length of the CDR3 is 17 residues. The CDR3 here is CASSPSGEGGPGNTIYF. CDR3 in DNA: TGTGCCAGCAGCCCGTCCGGGGAGGGGGGACCTGGAAACACCATATATTTT.

This clonotype came up many times. The chain carries TRBV12-3 or TRBV12-4 and TRBJ2-1, with D perhaps matching TRBD1 or TRBD2 (7 bases each). Trimming left V 7 bases short and J 4 bases short, with 14 bases between. This CDR3 is built from 14 residues. The CDR3 coding sequence is TGTGCCAGCACCCAGGGGGGGCTTTACAATGAGCAGTTCTTC. Translated, it gives CASTQGGLYNEQFF.

This clonotype was observed at least ten times. Here the CDR3 DNA reads TGTGCCTGGAGGCCTGGGGGGGGTCGGGGCTACACCTTC. It codes for CAWRPGGGRGYTF. The chain uses TRBV30 and TRBJ1-2; D might be TRBD1 (5 bases). This CDR3 has 13 amino acids. Germline assignment: CDR1 GTSNPN and CDR2 SVGIG (reference sequence). V gave up 3 bases and J gave up 8 bases, with 16 bases separating them.

With respect to this clonotype: This may come from a read error, since a much larger clone is one base off. The chain is built from TRBV6-5 and TRBJ1-1; D is ambiguous. The CDR3 sequence is 13 residues long. Germline CDR1 MNHEY, CDR2 SVGAGI. Trimming removed 6 bases from V and 1 base from J, with 9 bases in between. Here the CDR3 DNA reads TGTGCCAGCAGACCGACACCGAACACTGAAGCTTTCTTT. Protein sequence: CASRPTPNTEAFF.

The sample holds many counts of this clonotype. No conserved phenylalanine or tryptophan is present at the end of the CDR3, so a read error is the likely explanation. This chain joins TRBV14 and TRBJ2-7; 8 bases align to TRBD2. The germline V gene encodes CDR1 SGHDN and CDR2 FVKESK. The V segment lost 1 base and the J segment 2 bases; nucleotides outside the gene matches: 4. The CDR3 loop spans 15 amino acids. The CDR3 DNA sequence: TGTGCCAGCAGCCAAGTGTTAGCGGGAACCTACGAGCAGTACTCC. This translates into CASSQVLAGTYEQYS.

This clonotype showed up many times. V and J are TRBV12-3 or TRBV12-4 and TRBJ2-3, with 9 bases fitting TRBD2. V lost 1 base to trimming and J lost 5 bases; unmatched junction nucleotides: 4. This CDR3 has 15 residues. The chain's CDR3 is CASSLGGRAKDTQYF. CDR3 coding DNA: TGTGCCAGCAGTTTAGGCGGGAGGGCCAAAGATACGCAGTATTTT.